These 30 T cell receptor beta chains were sequenced from one sample in a study of cytomegalovirus exposure and HLA in healthy donors. The PCR employed 60 Vbeta primers together with 13 Jbeta primers. Assay used: immunoSEQ multiplex PCR; TCRdb lists only in-frame clones, some missing. The sample has some 65,000 clones; just under 70% are singletons. Sequenced material: PBMCs. Receptors were obtained from a woman aged 25 to 39 in good health and CMV-seronegative.

The V call is TRBV7-9, the J call TRBJ2-1; tentative D call: TRBD2 (5 bases). Germline CDR1 SEHNR, CDR2 FQNEAQ (reference sequence). The CDR3 contains 14 residues. V shed 2 bases and J shed 7 bases, with 12 bases lying between them. CDR3 protein: CASSLSGLGNEQFF. The DNA for the CDR3 is TGTGCCAGCAGCTTAAGCGGCCTCGGAAATGAGCAGTTCTTC. Full variable domain (rest looked up from reference TRBV7-9 and TRBJ2-1): DTGVSQNPRHKITKRGQNVTFRCDPISEHNRLYWYRQTLGQGPEFLTYFQNEAQLEKSRLLSDRFSAERPKGSFSTLEIQRTEQGDSAMYLCASSLSGLGNEQFFGPGTRLTVL.

The chain links TRBV18 to TRBJ2-7; 9 bases map to TRBD1. The CDR3 consists of 13 residues. Trimming removed 9 bases from V and 6 bases from J; junction bases left unmatched: 9. Germline V lookup: CDR1 KGHSH, CDR2 LQKENI. CDR3 in amino acids: CASTGTGSREQYF. The CDR3, as DNA: TGTGCCAGTACCGGGACAGGGTCACGCGAGCAGTACTTC.

This chain uses TRBV9 with TRBJ2-5, with 7 bases identical to TRBD1. Germline V gene lookup returns CDR1 SGDLS and CDR2 YYNGEE. The CDR3 length is 16 residues. After removal of 3 bases from V and 2 bases from J, the junction contained 10 bases not matched to a gene. CDR3 sequence: CASSANSGTAQETQYF. The CDR3, as DNA: TGTGCCAGCAGCGCGAATTCCGGGACAGCACAAGAGACCCAGTACTTC.

The gene calls are TRBV2 and TRBJ2-5, with 7 nucleotides matching TRBD2. CDR3 length: 13 amino acids. The V gene's germline CDR1 is SNHLY and CDR2 FYNNEI. The V gene end was trimmed by 9 bases and the J gene end by 4 bases; junction bases not matched to a gene: 8. The chain's CDR3 is CASKLAALETQYF. The DNA for the CDR3 is TGTGCCAGTAAGCTAGCGGCCCTAGAGACCCAGTACTTC.

V gene TRBV2 combines with J gene TRBJ2-1; 10 bases line up with TRBD1. The length of the CDR3 is 15 residues. The germline CDR1 and CDR2 sequences are SNHLY and FYNNEI. Unmatched junction bases numbered 5, after V lost 7 bases and J lost 2 bases. This chain's CDR3 is CASNSGTGAYNEQFF. The CDR3 DNA is TGTGCCAGCAATTCCGGGACAGGGGCCTACAATGAGCAGTTCTTC.

The CDR3 sequence: CSVFYPDRLTEAFF. CDR3 bases: TGCAGCGTTTTCTACCCGGACAGGCTTACTGAAGCTTTCTTT. The V and J genes are TRBV29-1 and TRBJ1-1; 7 bases match TRBD1. There are 14 residues in the CDR3. The germline CDR1 and CDR2 sequences are SQVTM and ANQGSEA. V shed 5 bases and J 5 bases; nucleotides not matched to a gene: 11.

This clone was recorded only once. The chain employs TRBV9 and TRBJ1-2; maybe TRBD1 (5 bases). This CDR3 is 15 amino acids long. With 0 bases removed from V and 2 bases from J, the gap between germline ends came to 11 bases. CDR1 and CDR2 (germline): SGDLS, YYNGEE. The CDR3 region has the DNA TGTGCCAGCAGCGTAGAGGGGCTGGGGAACTATGGCTACACCTTC. Protein sequence: CASSVEGLGNYGYTF.

The rearrangement links TRBV19 to TRBJ1-1, with 8 bases aligning to TRBD1. The CDR3 covers 15 residues. Germline assignment: CDR1 LNHDA and CDR2 SQIVND (reference sequence). Trimming at V came to 4 bases and at J to 7 bases, leaving 11 bases not matched to a gene. As DNA, the CDR3 is TGTGCCAGTAGTACCCCCCCGGGACAGGCTGATGAAGCTTTCTTT. It codes for CASSTPPGQADEAFF.

This chain uses TRBV7-9 with TRBJ1-6; D ambiguous. The CDR3 loop spans 15 amino acids. The V end lost 8 bases, the J end lost 5 bases, and 16 bases lay between the germline ends. Germline CDR1 is SEHNR and CDR2 is FQNEAQ (reference sequence). The DNA of the CDR3 is TGTGCCAGCGCCACAGATGGGTTAAATAATTCACCCCTCCACTTT. Amino acids: CASATDGLNNSPLHF.

The V gene is TRBV6-4, the J gene TRBJ2-1; TRBD2 matches at 10 bases. The germline gives CDR1 MRHNA, CDR2 SNTAGT. V was pared by 2 bases and J by 10 bases, with 8 bases of the junction left unmatched. This CDR3 region has 15 residues. CDR3 in DNA: TGTGCCAGCAGTGACGGGACTAGCGAGGGGGCGGAGCAGTTCTTC. Amino acid sequence: CASSDGTSEGAEQFF.

V usage is TRBV5-1 and J usage is TRBJ2-3, with D possibly TRBD1 on 5 matching bases. Germline CDR1 SGHRS, CDR2 YFSETQ. The V gene lost 0 bases and the J gene lost 3 bases, with 8 bases spanning the gap. This CDR3 region has 14 residues. The CDR3 reads CASSLAAGTDTQYF. CDR3 nucleotides: TGCGCCAGCAGCTTGGCTGCAGGGACAGATACGCAGTATTTT.

V gene TRBV7-3 combines with J gene TRBJ2-3, with 7 bases aligning to TRBD2. Germline V CDR1 and CDR2: SGHTA, FQGTGA. CDR3 length: 11 residues. V dropped 3 bases and J dropped 12; count of bases not matched to a gene: 3. As DNA, the CDR3 is TGTGCCAGCAGCTTCGGGACTACCCAGTATTTT. This codes for CASSFGTTQYF.

The genes are TRBV19 and TRBJ1-1; the match to TRBD1 covers 10 bases. The CDR3 runs to 14 residues. V was clipped by 5 bases and J by 5 bases; unmatched bases: 5. Germline V lookup: CDR1 LNHDA, CDR2 SQIVND (reference sequence). CDR3 DNA: TGTGCCAGTAGTCGAGACAGGGGGCGAACTGAAGCTTTCTTT. It specifies CASSRDRGRTEAFF.

This clone was observed a few times. The J gene is TRBJ2-6, the V gene TRBV25-1; maybe TRBD2 (5 bases). Germline loops: CDR1 MGHDK, CDR2 SYGVNS. This CDR3 has 13 amino acids. V was clipped by 9 bases and J by 3 bases, with 9 bases between them. DNA of the CDR3: TGTGCCAGTGAGGGTGGTGGGGCCAACGTCCTGACTTTC. Protein product: CASEGGGANVLTF.

J is TRBJ2-6 and V is TRBV7-3; TRBD1 might be the D (5 bases). The CDR3 has 19 amino acids. Deletions cut 4 bases from V and 2 bases from J, with 21 bases between. Per the germline V gene, CDR1 is SGHTA and CDR2 is FQGTGA. CDR3 sequence (DNA): TGTGCCAGCAGCTCCCCGGATCAGGGAAAAAAGGCTGGGGCCAACGTCCTGACTTTC. The encoded protein is CASSSPDQGKKAGANVLTF.

This clone was picked up a small number of times. The chain has TRBV2 and TRBJ1-5; perhaps TRBD1 as D (5 bases). Germline CDR1 reads SNHLY; CDR2 reads FYNNEI. Trimming pared 6 bases from V and 1 base from J, leaving 13 bases between. The CDR3 runs 15 residues. The CDR3 nucleotides are TGTGCCAGCAGGGACAAATTAACAAGCAATCAGCCCCAGCATTTT. Encoded protein: CASRDKLTSNQPQHF.

This sequence joins TRBV7-2 and TRBJ1-5; 9 bases line up with TRBD1. Germline-derived CDR1 and CDR2 are SGHTA and FQGNSA. The CDR3 runs 16 residues. Trimming took 5 bases from V and 6 from J; bases not matched to a gene: 11. In DNA form, the CDR3 reads TGTGCCAGCAGCCCGGACAGGGGCGTTGCCGGTCAGCCCCAGCATTTT. Its protein is CASSPDRGVAGQPQHF.

The V and J genes are TRBV6-4 and TRBJ2-3, with 11 bases fitting TRBD2. The CDR3 is 16 residues long. The V segment lost 0 bases and the J segment 2 bases; nucleotides outside the gene matches: 1. Germline V gene sequence: CDR1 MRHNA, CDR2 SNTAGT. In DNA, the CDR3 is TGTGCCAGCAGTGACTCGACTAGCGGGGTCACAGATACGCAGTATTTT. Protein sequence: CASSDSTSGVTDTQYF.

V usage is TRBV7-8 and J usage is TRBJ2-1; D is perhaps TRBD2 (6 bases). The germline V and J ends were trimmed by 0 bases and 2 bases, with 11 bases remaining between them. Germline V gene data show CDR1 as SGHVS and CDR2 as FQNEAQ. This CDR3 spans 16 amino acids. CDR3 bases: TGTGCCAGCAGCTTAGCGGGCGGGGACGCCTACAATGAGCAGTTCTTC. Its protein product is CASSLAGGDAYNEQFF.

CDR3: CASRKTGLLPYEQYV. The CDR3 DNA sequence: TGTGCCAGCAGGAAGACAGGGCTACTCCCTTACGAGCAGTACGTC. The chain uses TRBV6-6 and TRBJ2-7; 7 bases agree with TRBD1. Germline trimming cut 6 bases from V and 4 bases from J; bases unmatched to any gene: 12. Germline values: CDR1 MNHNY, CDR2 SVGAGI (reference sequence). The length of the CDR3 is 15 residues.

V is TRBV6-5 and J is TRBJ2-3; 9 bases align to TRBD1. Trimming took 2 bases from V and 3 from J; bases not matched to a gene: 3. This CDR3 region has 15 residues. Germline V gene data show CDR1 as MNHEY and CDR2 as SVGAGI. The CDR3 sequence is CASSYQDRGTDTQYF. CDR3 coding DNA: TGTGCCAGCAGTTACCAGGACAGGGGAACAGATACGCAGTATTTT.

This chain links TRBV5-6 with TRBJ1-1; 7 bases fit TRBD1. The length of the CDR3 is 15 residues. V gave up 3 bases and J gave up 3 bases; unmatched junction bases: 8. The germline gives CDR1 SGHDT, CDR2 YYEEEE. The CDR3 loop reads CASSSDRAQDTEAFF. In DNA form, the CDR3 reads TGTGCCAGCAGCTCTGACAGGGCACAGGACACTGAAGCTTTCTTT.

This chain links TRBV5-4 with TRBJ2-7; 7 bases are shared with TRBD1. V was pared by 3 bases and J by 2 bases, with 5 bases of the junction left unmatched. The germline V gene encodes CDR1 SGHNT and CDR2 YYREEE (reference sequence). CDR3 length equals 14 residues. The CDR3 DNA reads TGTGCCAGCAGCTGGGGACAGTCCCCCTACGAGCAGTACTTC. Translated: CASSWGQSPYEQYF. Variable domain in full (rest from reference TRBV5-4 and TRBJ2-7): ETGVTQSPTHLIKTRGQQVTLRCSSQSGHNTVSWYQQALGQGPQFIFQYYREEENGRGNFPPRFSGLQFPNYSSELNVNALELDDSALYLCASSWGQSPYEQYFGPGTRLTVT.

The chain carries TRBV11-2 and TRBJ2-1, with TRBD2 as a possible D gene (6 bases). Trimming cost V 4 bases and J 2 bases, with 9 bases left between them. This CDR3 is built from 14 residues. Germline V gene sequence: CDR1 SGHAT, CDR2 FQNNGV. The CDR3 sequence is CASSSWGAYNEQFF. The DNA of the CDR3 is TGTGCCAGCAGCTCCTGGGGGGCCTACAATGAGCAGTTCTTC.

This chain links TRBV4-2 with TRBJ2-2; TRBD1 matches at 7 bases. The germline V gene has CDR1 LGHNA and CDR2 YNFKEQ. The CDR3 runs to 16 residues. Trimming took 1 base from V and 0 from J; bases not matched to a gene: 2. The CDR3 DNA is TGTGCCAGCAGCCAAGTAGGGACAGCGAACACCGGGGAGCTGTTTTTT. The encoded protein is CASSQVGTANTGELFF.

The rearrangement links TRBV27 to TRBJ1-2; 8 bases map to TRBD1. This CDR3 contains 13 residues. From germline, CDR1 is MNHEY and CDR2 SMNVEV (reference sequence). With V trimmed by 5 bases and J by 8 bases, 7 bases remained unmatched. In DNA, the CDR3 is TGTGCCAGCAGTATCTCAGGGGGCTGGGGCTACACCTTC. Amino acid sequence: CASSISGGWGYTF.

The chain has TRBV5-6 and TRBJ2-7, with D possibly being TRBD1 (6 bases). This CDR3 region has 13 residues. Germline V gene data show CDR1 as SGHDT and CDR2 as YYEEEE. V lost 0 bases and J 4 bases, leaving 8 bases between the germline ends. The CDR3 nucleotides are TGTGCCAGCAGCTTGGCGCAGGGGTACGAGCAGTACTTC. It specifies CASSLAQGYEQYF.

This clone has just a few counts. The chain recombines TRBV4-1 with TRBJ1-5; TRBD1 matches at 8 bases. CDR3 length: 15 amino acids. Germline values: CDR1 MGHRA, CDR2 YSYEKL. Germline trimming cut 6 bases from V and 2 bases from J; bases unmatched to any gene: 6. The CDR3 loop is CASSETGEGNQPQHF. The CDR3 DNA is TGCGCCAGCAGTGAGACAGGGGAGGGCAATCAGCCCCAGCATTTT.

V gene TRBV19 combines with J gene TRBJ1-3; D gene unclear. CDR3 length: 14 amino acids. Germline CDR1 and CDR2: LNHDA and SQIVND (reference sequence). The V end lost 7 bases, the J end lost 0 bases, and 10 bases lay between the germline ends. The CDR3 is CASIEQRSGNTIYF. The CDR3 nucleotides are TGTGCCAGTATCGAGCAGCGCTCTGGAAACACCATATATTTT.

The V and J genes are TRBV16 and TRBJ2-7; D perhaps matches TRBD2 (5 bases). Trimming left V 0 bases short and J 6 bases short, with 9 bases between. The CDR3 sequence is 13 residues long. CDR1 is KGHSY, CDR2 FQNENV, per germline. This CDR3 reads CASSQSPAGEQYF. The CDR3 region has the DNA TGTGCCAGCAGCCAATCGCCCGCGGGCGAGCAGTACTTC.